This T cell receptor beta chain originates from a study of T cells after yellow fever vaccination. TCRdb re-called the 5' RACE reads with MiXCR, one entry per CDR3 protein. The repertoire holds 500,000 to 650,000 distinct CDR3 sequences, with roughly 14% as singletons. General observations from the study: A minor fraction of clonotypes spanned both CD4 and CD8 compartments.

The CDR3 contains 16 residues. The ends lost 6 bases at V and 1 base at J; junction bases unmatched: 9. Germline values: CDR1 GTSNPN, CDR2 SVGIG (reference sequence). This clonotype showed up just a few times. Its matching antigen is unknown. The sequencing used PBMCs, collected on the day of the yellow fever booster vaccination. The sequence derives from a man aged 25 to 40 who received the YFV17D yellow fever vaccine. This chain links TRBV30 with TRBJ2-5; 12 bases are a match to TRBD2. The CDR3, as DNA: TGTGCCTGTGAGCCGAAGACTAGCGGGAGCCAAGAGACCCAGTACTTC. It encodes CACEPKTSGSQETQYF.